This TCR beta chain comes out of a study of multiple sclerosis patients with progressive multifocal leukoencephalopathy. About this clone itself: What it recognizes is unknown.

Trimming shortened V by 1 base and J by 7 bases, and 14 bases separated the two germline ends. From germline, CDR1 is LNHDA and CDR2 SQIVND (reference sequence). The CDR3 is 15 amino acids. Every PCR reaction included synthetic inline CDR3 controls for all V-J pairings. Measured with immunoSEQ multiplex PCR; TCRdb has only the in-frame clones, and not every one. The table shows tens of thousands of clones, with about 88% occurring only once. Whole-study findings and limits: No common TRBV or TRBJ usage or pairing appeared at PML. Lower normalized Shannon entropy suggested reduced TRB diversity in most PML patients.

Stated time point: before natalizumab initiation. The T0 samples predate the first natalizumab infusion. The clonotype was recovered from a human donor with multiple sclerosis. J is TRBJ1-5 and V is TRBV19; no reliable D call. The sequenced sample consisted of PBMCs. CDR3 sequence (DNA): TGTGCCAGTAGTATAGTCGGGCAGCCAAGGCAGCCCCAGCATTTT. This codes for CASSIVGQPRQPQHF.